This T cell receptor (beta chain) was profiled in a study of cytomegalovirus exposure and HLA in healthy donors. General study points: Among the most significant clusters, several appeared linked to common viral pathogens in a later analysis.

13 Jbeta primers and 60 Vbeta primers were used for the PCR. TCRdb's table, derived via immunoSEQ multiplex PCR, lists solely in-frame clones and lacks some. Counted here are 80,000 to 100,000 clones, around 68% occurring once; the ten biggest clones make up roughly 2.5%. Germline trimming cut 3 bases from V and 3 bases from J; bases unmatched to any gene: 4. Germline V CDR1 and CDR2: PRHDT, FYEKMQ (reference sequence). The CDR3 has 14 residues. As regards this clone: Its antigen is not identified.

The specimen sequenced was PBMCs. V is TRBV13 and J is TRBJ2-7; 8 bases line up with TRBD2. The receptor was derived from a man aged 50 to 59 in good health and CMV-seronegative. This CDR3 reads CASSLRLAGYEQYF. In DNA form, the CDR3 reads TGTGCCAGCAGCTTGCGGCTAGCGGGCTACGAGCAGTACTTC.